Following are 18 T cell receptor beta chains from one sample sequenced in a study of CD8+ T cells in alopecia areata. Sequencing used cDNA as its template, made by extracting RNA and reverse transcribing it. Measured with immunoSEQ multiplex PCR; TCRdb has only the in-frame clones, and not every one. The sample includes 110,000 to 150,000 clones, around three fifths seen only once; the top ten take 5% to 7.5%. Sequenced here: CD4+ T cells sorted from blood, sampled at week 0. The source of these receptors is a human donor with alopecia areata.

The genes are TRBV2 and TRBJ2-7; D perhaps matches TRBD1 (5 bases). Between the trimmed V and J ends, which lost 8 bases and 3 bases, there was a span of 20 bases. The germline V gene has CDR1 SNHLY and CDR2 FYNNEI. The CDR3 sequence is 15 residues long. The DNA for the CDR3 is TGTGCCAGCCAACCCAGGGTCGTGAGCAACTACGAGCAGTACTTC. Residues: CASQPRVVSNYEQYF.

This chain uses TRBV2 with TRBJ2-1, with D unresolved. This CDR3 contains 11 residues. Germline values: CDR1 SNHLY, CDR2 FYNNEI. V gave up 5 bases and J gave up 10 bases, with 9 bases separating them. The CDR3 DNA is TGTGCCAGCAGTCAGTCGCGAGAGCAGTTCTTC. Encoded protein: CASSQSREQFF.

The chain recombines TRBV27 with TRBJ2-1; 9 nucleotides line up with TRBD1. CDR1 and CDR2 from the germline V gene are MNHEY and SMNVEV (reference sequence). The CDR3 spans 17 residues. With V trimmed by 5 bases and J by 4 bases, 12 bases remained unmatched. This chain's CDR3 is CASSPPSGTGRYNEQFF. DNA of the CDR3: TGTGCCAGCAGTCCTCCTTCCGGGACAGGGAGGTACAATGAGCAGTTCTTC.

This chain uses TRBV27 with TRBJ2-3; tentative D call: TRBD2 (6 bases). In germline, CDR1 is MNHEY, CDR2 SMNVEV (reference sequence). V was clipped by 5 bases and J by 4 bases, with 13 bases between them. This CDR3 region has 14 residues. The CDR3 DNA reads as TGTGCCAGCAGTCCCGCCGGGGGACCAGATACGCAGTATTTT. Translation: CASSPAGGPDTQYF.

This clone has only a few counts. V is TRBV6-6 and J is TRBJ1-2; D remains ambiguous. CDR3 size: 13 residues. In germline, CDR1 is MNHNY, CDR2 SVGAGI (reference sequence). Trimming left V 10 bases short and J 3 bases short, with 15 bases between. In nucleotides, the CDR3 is TGTGCCACCGAAGAAAGTACCTACTATGGCTACACCTTC. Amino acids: CATEESTYYGYTF.

CDR3 in amino acids: CASSSPPPFENTQYF. Here the CDR3 DNA reads TGCGCCAGCAGCTCTCCGCCCCCATTTGAGAATACGCAGTATTTT. The chain has TRBV4-1 and TRBJ2-3; no definite D call. Trimming removed 5 bases at V and 7 bases at J, with 19 bases between. The CDR3 is made up of 15 amino acids. Germline V gene sequence: CDR1 MGHRA, CDR2 YSYEKL.

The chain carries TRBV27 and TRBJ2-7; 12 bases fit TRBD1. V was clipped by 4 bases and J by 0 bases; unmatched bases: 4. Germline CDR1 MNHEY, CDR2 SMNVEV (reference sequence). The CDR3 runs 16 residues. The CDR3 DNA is TGTGCCAGCAGTTCTGGGACAGGGGGCGCCTCCTACGAGCAGTACTTC. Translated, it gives CASSSGTGGASYEQYF.

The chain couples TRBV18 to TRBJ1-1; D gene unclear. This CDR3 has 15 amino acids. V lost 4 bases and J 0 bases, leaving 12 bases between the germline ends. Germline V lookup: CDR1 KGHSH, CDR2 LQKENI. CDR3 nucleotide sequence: TGTGCCAGCTCACGATCGGGAGTCATGAACACTGAAGCTTTCTTT. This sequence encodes CASSRSGVMNTEAFF.

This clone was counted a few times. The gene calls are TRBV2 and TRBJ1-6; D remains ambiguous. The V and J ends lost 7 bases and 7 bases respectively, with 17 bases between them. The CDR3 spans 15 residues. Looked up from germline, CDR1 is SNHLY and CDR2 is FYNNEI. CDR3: CASTQRGPVNSPLHF. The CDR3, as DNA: TGTGCCAGCACGCAACGGGGTCCGGTCAATTCACCCCTCCACTTT.

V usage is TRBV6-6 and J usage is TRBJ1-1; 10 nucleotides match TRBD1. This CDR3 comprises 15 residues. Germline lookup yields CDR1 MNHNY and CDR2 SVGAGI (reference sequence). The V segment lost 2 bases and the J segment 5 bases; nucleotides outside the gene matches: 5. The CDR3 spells CASSYEMGQGTEAFF. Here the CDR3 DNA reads TGTGCCAGCAGTTACGAGATGGGACAGGGGACTGAAGCTTTCTTT.

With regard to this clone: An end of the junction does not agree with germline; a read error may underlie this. This chain's CDR3 is CASSVDPVSRIAF. CDR3 nucleotides: TGTGCCAGCAGCGTAGACCCCGTCTCTCGGATCGCCTTC. The V call is TRBV9, the J call TRBJ1-2, with D unclear. This CDR3 region has 13 residues. CDR1 and CDR2 (germline): SGDLS, YYNGEE.

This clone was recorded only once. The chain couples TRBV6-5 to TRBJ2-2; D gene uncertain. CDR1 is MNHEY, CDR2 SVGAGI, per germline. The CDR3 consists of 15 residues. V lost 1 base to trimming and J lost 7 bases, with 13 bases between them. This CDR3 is CASSYWAKRSGELFF. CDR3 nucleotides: TGTGCCAGCAGTTACTGGGCTAAGCGAAGCGGGGAGCTGTTTTTT.

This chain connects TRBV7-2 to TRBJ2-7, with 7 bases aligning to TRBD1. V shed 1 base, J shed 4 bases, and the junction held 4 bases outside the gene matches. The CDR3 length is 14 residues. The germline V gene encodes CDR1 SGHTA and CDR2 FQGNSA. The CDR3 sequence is CASSLGGQSYEQYF. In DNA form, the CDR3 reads TGTGCCAGCAGCTTAGGGGGACAGAGTTACGAGCAGTACTTC.

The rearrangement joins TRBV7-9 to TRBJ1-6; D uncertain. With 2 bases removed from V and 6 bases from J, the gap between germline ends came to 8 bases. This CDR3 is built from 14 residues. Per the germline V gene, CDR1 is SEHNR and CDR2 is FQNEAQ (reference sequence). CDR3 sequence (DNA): TGTGCCAGCAGCTTATTCGGGGTTAATTCACCCCTCCACTTT. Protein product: CASSLFGVNSPLHF.

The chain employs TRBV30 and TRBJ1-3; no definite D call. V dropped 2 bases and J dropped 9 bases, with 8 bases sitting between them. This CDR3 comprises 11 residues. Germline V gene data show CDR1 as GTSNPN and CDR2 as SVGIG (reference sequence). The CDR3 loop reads CAWSPGVTIYF. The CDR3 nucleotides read TGTGCCTGGAGTCCGGGAGTCACCATATATTTT.

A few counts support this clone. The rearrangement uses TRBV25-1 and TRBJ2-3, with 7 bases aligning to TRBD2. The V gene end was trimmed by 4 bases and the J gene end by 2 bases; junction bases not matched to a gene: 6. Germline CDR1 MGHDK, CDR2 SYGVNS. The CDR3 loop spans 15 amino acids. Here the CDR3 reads CASSVAGEPTDTQYF. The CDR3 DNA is TGTGCCAGCAGTGTGGCGGGGGAACCCACAGATACGCAGTATTTT.

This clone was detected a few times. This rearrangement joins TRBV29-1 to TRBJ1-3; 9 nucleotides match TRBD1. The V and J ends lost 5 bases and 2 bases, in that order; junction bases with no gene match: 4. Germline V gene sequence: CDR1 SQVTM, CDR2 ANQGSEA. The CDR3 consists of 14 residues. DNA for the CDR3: TGCAGCGTTTCCGGGACAGGGACTGGAAACACCATATATTTT. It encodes CSVSGTGTGNTIYF.

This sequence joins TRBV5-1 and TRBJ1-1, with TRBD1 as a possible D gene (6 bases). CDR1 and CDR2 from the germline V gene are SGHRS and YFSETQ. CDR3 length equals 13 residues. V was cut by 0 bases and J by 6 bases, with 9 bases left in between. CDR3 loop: CASSLEQGPEAFF. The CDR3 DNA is TGCGCCAGCAGCTTGGAACAGGGCCCTGAAGCTTTCTTT. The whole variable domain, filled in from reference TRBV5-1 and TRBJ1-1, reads KAGVTQTPRYLIKTRGQQVTLSCSPISGHRSVSWYQQTPGQGLQFLFEYFSETQRNKGNFPGRFSGRQFSNSRSEMNVSTLELGDSALYLCASSLEQGPEAFFGQGTRLTVV.